This note documents a single TCR beta chain sequence. The antigen is undetermined. The length of the CDR3 is 14 residues. Germline CDR1 is LNHDA and CDR2 is SQIVND (reference sequence). V lost 6 bases and J lost 6; bases outside the gene matches: 10. The record originates from a study of T cell responses to AZD1222 COVID-19 vaccine. The study, taken as a whole, reports: Clonal diversity was possibly underestimated, and the donors were mostly white British, with more females. There were repertoire samples only from the period after the peak T cell response. As reported, nearly half of all spike-specific TCRs target variant regions that are unmutated.

TCRdb keeps only in-frame clones here, not all; method: immunoSEQ multiplex PCR. The repertoire holds some 170,000 clones, with around 90% as singletons. The receptor comes from an adult who received the MenACWY meningococcal vaccine as a control. The chain employs TRBV19 and TRBJ1-2; 7 bases line up with TRBD1. The input for sequencing was peripheral blood, taken 28 days after the second dose of the MenACWY control vaccine. This CDR3 reads CASRRTGVQNGYTF. CDR3 in DNA: TGTGCCAGTAGGCGGACAGGAGTACAGAATGGCTACACCTTC.